This T cell receptor beta chain was obtained from a study of shared clonotypes between healthy human individuals. General study points: It was the few donors that limited the genetic and exposure-history diversity represented.

Of note for this clone: Its antigen is still unknown.

CDR1 and CDR2 from the germline V gene are SGHKS and YYEKEE (reference sequence). This CDR3 has 14 residues. Clones were sequenced by immunoSEQ multiplex PCR, and TCRdb holds only the in-frame ones, with some missing. The sample consists of some 1,600,000 clones, approximately 98% of them appearing once. Specimen: naive CD4+ T cells sorted from blood. Regarding subset: CD45RA+ positively selected. This sequence joins TRBV5-5 and TRBJ2-5; perhaps TRBD1 as D (5 bases). The J call may be in error: the DNA end matches TRBJ2-7 better. The sequence was obtained from a man in his thirties or forties in good health. The CDR3 spells CASSLVGRAHEQYF. The CDR3 DNA reads TGTGCCAGCAGCTTGGTGGGCAGGGCCCACGAGCAGTACTTC.